This entry is about one TCR beta chain. This clonotype counts as medium-sized (0.01 to 0.1%). Its specific antigen is unknown. The input lacks base qualities; no much larger clone sits a single base away. cDNA synthesis used template-switch 5'RACE with a primer carrying a 10-nucleotide random unique molecular identifier tagging each TCR transcript. Each sequencing run produced over 180 million TCR-beta sequences covering 15-18 subjects. Total RNA was extracted with the RNeasy kit. The KAPA Real-time Library Amplification kit was used to amplify TCR-beta VDJ regions with primers for the TCR constant region and the 5'RACE anchor. Sample indexes and Illumina adaptors were added in a first PCR, after which library yield was increased in a second PCR. After Ampure bead purification, the TCR product of roughly 650 bp was size-selected on a 2% E-gel SizeSelection system. Before pooling, library quality was assessed on a Bioanalyzer, concentration was determined with Qubit, and library quantification was performed with the Kapa Library Quantification kit. An Illumina HiSeq 2500 sequenced the libraries paired-end 2 x 150 bp. To increase sequence diversity, about 25-31% phiX was spiked into each library pool. In the original analysis: Quality-filtered reads were processed with the UMI-based MiGEC pipeline, and over 90% of raw TCR sequences were removed by the MiGEC pipeline during error correction. VDJ genes were aligned to IMGT germline references, and each clonotype was defined by a unique CDR3 amino acid sequence together with V-J genes. Clonal expansion, Shannon diversity and CDR3 relatedness (CalcPairwiseDistances, ClusterSamples) were evaluated with VDJtools, and phylogenetic trees were built with CLCbio workbench. Using coefficient-of-variation modelling across technical triplicates, the study counted a clone as expanded if it had at least 8 unique UMIs. TCRdb reworked the public reads: Q25 trimming with fastp, MiXCR clone assembly, productive beta chains retained. Records with the same CDR3 protein are collapsed into one entry carrying the most frequent genes and DNA. The V and J calls shown here were made by TCRdb, not taken from the authors' results. This sample lists about 66,000 distinct CDR3 sequences; 3.4% were detected once. The ten top clones hold approximately 3.5% of the sample.

There are 13 amino acids in the CDR3, from cysteine to phenylalanine inclusive. The kept DNA is CDR3 alone, 39 bases in frame from the first base. Looking up the germline V gene (reference sequence) yields CDR1 GTSNPN and CDR2 SVGIG. V is cut by 6 bases and J by 2 bases, and the space between the germline ends is 12 bases. The data were taken from a study of neurological immune-mediated disorders (dated by TCRdb to about 2019). For the wider study: Among the 35 or so multiple sclerosis patients, relapsing-remitting MS was present in 31 and secondary progressive MS was present in 3. Peripheral blood TCR-beta repertoires from HTLV-I-associated myelopathy (HAM/TSP) patients, multiple sclerosis patients and healthy controls were compared by UMI-based sequencing. Of the roughly 71 subjects in the cohort, about 15 were HAM/TSP patients, some 34 were multiple sclerosis patients, and some 20 were healthy controls. Longitudinal samples, technical triplicates and paired sorted CD4+ and CD8+ T-cell subsets, alongside PBMC samples, were included among the approximately 110 TCR-beta libraries.

Overall study outcomes, separate from this receptor: TCR clonal expansion was highest in HAM/TSP patients and lowest in MS patients, with MS patients falling below even healthy controls. In phylogenetic analysis, the repertoires of 18 of 34 MS patients grouped into a cluster of related CDR3 sequences, which suggests a possible signature at the repertoire level. The MS cluster was not associated with any clinical or MRI features, and the authors stated that larger cohorts are needed. No identical CDR3 amino acid sequences were shared among expanded clones across subjects, suggesting private TCR-beta repertoires in all groups.

Unsorted PBMC libraries were generated from 2 million PBMCs stored in RNAlater at -80 °C until RNA extraction. The multiple sclerosis patients were enrolled in a US clinical protocol that evaluated disease progression with magnetic resonance imaging. PBMCs were separated from peripheral blood using Ficoll-Hypaque density gradient centrifugation and then cryopreserved in liquid nitrogen. The sequenced sample consisted of PBMCs. The V and J segments used are TRBV30 and TRBJ2-3; the best D guess is TRBD2, with 6 bases matching. This clonotype was obtained from a man in his forties with multiple sclerosis. The CDR3 protein sequence reads: CACRDSFTDTQYF. The sequenced DNA is TGTGCCTGCCGGGACTCCTTCACAGATACGCAGTATTTT.